The clone carrying this T cell receptor beta chain turned up a few times. Its specificity is not known. The source of the sample is a study of blood T cells in healthy people across ages. It was with a sample-barcoded 5' primer and a J-beta primer mix that a second PCR of roughly 6 to 11 cycles was run. Through a template-switch adaptor with 12 random nucleotides, each cDNA molecule received a tag. TCRdb itself ran the 5' RACE reads through MiXCR, one entry per CDR3 protein. This table has around 990,000 distinct CDR3 sequences, 35% to 40% appearing once. Study outcomes and limitations: Diversity of TCR beta correlated strongly with naive T cell percentage.

The CDR3 has 12 amino acids. CDR1 is DFQATT and CDR2 is SNEGSKA in the germline V gene (reference sequence). The V end lost 1 base, the J end lost 6 bases, and 6 bases lay between the germline ends. Sequencing was done on a sample of blood. The rearrangement uses TRBV20-1 and TRBJ1-4; D gene unclear. This receptor was taken from a young man in good health. CDR3 DNA sequence: TGCAGTGCTAGAGGGCCCGATGAAAAACTGTTTTTT. It is translated as CSARGPDEKLFF.